Below, 10 T cell receptor beta chains from the same sample are listed, as sequenced in a study of blood T cell repertoires in COVID-19. Only in-frame clones appear in the TCRdb table, and some are missing; sequencing was by immunoSEQ multiplex PCR. The table shows 150,000 or so clones, with approximately 85% occurring only once. The sample taken for sequencing was peripheral blood. These receptor sequences come from a woman aged 60-70 years with COVID-19, enrolled during active disease.

The V and J genes are TRBV30 and TRBJ2-3; D unclear. V shed 0 bases and J shed 6 bases, with 10 bases lying between them. CDR3 length equals 13 residues. The germline gives CDR1 GTSNPN, CDR2 SVGIG (reference sequence). The CDR3 DNA is TGTGCCTGGAGTGTAAGACTGGCGGATACGCAGTATTTT. Translation gives CAWSVRLADTQYF.

The J gene is TRBJ2-3, the V gene TRBV5-4; 12 nucleotides match TRBD2. Germline V gives CDR1 SGHNT, CDR2 YYREEE (reference sequence). The CDR3 has 16 amino acids. J lost 1 base, V lost 4 bases, and 4 bases had no gene match. This chain's CDR3 is CASSHGTSGRTDTQYF. In nucleotides, the CDR3 is TGTGCCAGCAGCCACGGGACTAGCGGGCGCACAGATACGCAGTATTTT.

The chain combines TRBV10-3 with TRBJ1-1; D not certain. There are 15 residues in the CDR3. V was cut by 3 bases and J by 0 bases, with 11 bases left in between. CDR1 is ENHRY and CDR2 is SYGVKD in the germline V gene. The CDR3 protein is CAISDPGTLNTEAFF. CDR3 bases: TGTGCCATCAGTGATCCAGGAACTCTGAACACTGAAGCTTTCTTT.

V gene TRBV5-1 combines with J gene TRBJ1-1, with 9 bases matching TRBD1. Losses at the gene ends were 3 bases for V and 5 bases for J; bases not matched to a gene: 8. This CDR3 region has 15 residues. The V gene's germline CDR1 is SGHRS and CDR2 YFSETQ. The CDR3 DNA reads as TGCGCCAGCAGCTCCTGGACAGGGGAGGGGACTGAAGCTTTCTTT. Translation gives CASSSWTGEGTEAFF. Using reference TRBV5-1 and TRBJ1-1 for the parts outside the CDR3, the full variable domain is KAGVTQTPRYLIKTRGQQVTLSCSPISGHRSVSWYQQTPGQGLQFLFEYFSETQRNKGNFPGRFSGRQFSNSRSEMNVSTLELGDSALYLCASSSWTGEGTEAFFGQGTRLTVV.

The V call is TRBV2, the J call TRBJ1-2; 8 bases line up with TRBD1. Germline V lookup: CDR1 SNHLY, CDR2 FYNNEI. The CDR3 extends over 15 amino acids. The trim removed 2 bases at V and 4 bases at J, leaving 6 bases unmatched. CDR3 sequence (DNA): TGTGCCAGCAGTGAAACAGGGGGAGTCGGCTATGGCTACACCTTC. Amino acid sequence: CASSETGGVGYGYTF.

This clone has a single count. The chain links TRBV4-2 to TRBJ2-7; TRBD1 matches 7 bases. This CDR3 has 16 amino acids. CDR1 and CDR2 from the germline V gene are LGHNA and YNFKEQ. Germline trimming cut 3 bases from V and 0 bases from J; bases unmatched to any gene: 8. CDR3 sequence (DNA): TGTGCCAGCAGCCAGGAGCCGACAGGGTTCTCCTACGAGCAGTACTTC. Translated: CASSQEPTGFSYEQYF.

This chain joins TRBV7-9 and TRBJ1-2; 10 bases map to TRBD1. This CDR3 is built from 11 residues. Per the germline V gene, CDR1 is SEHNR and CDR2 is FQNEAQ (reference sequence). The CDR3 nucleotides are TGTGTGGGACAGGGGACGGATGGCTACACCTTC. Translation: CVGQGTDGYTF.

This clone was seen more than once but under ten times. V and J are TRBV4-2 and TRBJ2-3; TRBD2 matches at 8 bases. Germline loops: CDR1 LGHNA, CDR2 YNFKEQ. The CDR3 is 17 amino acids. V gave up 6 bases and J gave up 3 bases; unmatched junction bases: 14. The CDR3 loop reads CASRPPYSGVGTDTQYF. The CDR3 DNA is TGTGCCAGCAGACCTCCATATAGCGGGGTGGGGACAGATACGCAGTATTTT.

The rearrangement uses TRBV5-4 and TRBJ2-7, with a possible D match to TRBD2 (7 bases). The CDR3 loop spans 15 amino acids. Germline V lookup: CDR1 SGHNT, CDR2 YYREEE (reference sequence). Trimming removed 4 bases at V and 3 bases at J, with 17 bases between. For the CDR3, the DNA is TGTGCCAGCAGCCCGGGGGGCAGGGGTGGCTACGAGCAGTACTTC. Translated: CASSPGGRGGYEQYF.

This clone has a handful of counts. V is TRBV14 and J is TRBJ2-2; perhaps TRBD1 as D (5 bases). The CDR3 is 16 residues long. The V gene lost 3 bases and the J gene lost 3 bases, with 14 bases spanning the gap. Germline V gene lookup returns CDR1 SGHDN and CDR2 FVKESK. For the CDR3, the DNA is TGTGCCAGCAGCCACGTACAGGTCGGAGACACCGGGGAGCTGTTTTTT. It translates to CASSHVQVGDTGELFF.